This record covers a single T cell receptor (beta chain). The data stem from a study of graft-versus-host responses after intestinal transplantation. The CDR3 runs 14 residues. Germline CDR1 is MNHNY and CDR2 is SVGAGI (reference sequence). V lost 2 bases and J lost 2, with 10 bases in between. Intraepithelial lymphocytes and lamina propria lymphocytes were released through processing of graft tissue. Assay used: immunoSEQ multiplex PCR; TCRdb lists only in-frame clones, some missing. The table has some 20,000 clones, approximately 72% seen once. The chain employs TRBV6-6 and TRBJ2-7; the D gene is possibly TRBD2 (6 bases). The origin of this receptor is a human patient who received an intestinal transplant, so some T cells may come from the graft donor. This specimen consisted of ileum tissue, obtained approximately 20 days after intestinal transplant. Here the CDR3 DNA reads TGTGCCAGCAGTTACAAAGCGGGCCCCTACGAGCAGTACTTC. Protein: CASSYKAGPYEQYF.